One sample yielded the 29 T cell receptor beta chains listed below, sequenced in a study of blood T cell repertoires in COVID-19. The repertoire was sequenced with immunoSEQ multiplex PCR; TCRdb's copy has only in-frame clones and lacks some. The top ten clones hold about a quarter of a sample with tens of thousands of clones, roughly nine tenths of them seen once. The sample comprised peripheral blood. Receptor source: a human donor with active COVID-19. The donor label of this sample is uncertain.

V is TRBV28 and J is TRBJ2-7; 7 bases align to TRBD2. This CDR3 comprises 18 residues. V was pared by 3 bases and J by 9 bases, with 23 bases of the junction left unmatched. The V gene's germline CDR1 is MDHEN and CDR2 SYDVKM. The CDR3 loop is CASSLPKAGPFSSGRQYF. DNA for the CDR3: TGTGCCAGCAGTTTGCCTAAAGCGGGACCCTTCTCCTCGGGAAGGCAGTACTTC.

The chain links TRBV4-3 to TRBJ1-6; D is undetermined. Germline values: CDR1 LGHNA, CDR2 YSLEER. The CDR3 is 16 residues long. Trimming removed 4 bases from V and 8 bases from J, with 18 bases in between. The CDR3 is CASSRYGRDDDSPLHF. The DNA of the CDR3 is TGCGCCAGCAGCCGGTATGGACGGGATGATGATTCACCCCTCCACTTT.

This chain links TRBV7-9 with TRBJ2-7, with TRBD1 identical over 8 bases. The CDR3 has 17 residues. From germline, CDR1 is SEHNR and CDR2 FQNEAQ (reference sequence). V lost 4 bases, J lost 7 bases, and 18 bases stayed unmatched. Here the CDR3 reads CASSSPISQGAVMEQYF. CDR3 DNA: TGTGCCAGCAGCTCCCCCATTTCTCAGGGGGCTGTGATGGAGCAGTACTTC. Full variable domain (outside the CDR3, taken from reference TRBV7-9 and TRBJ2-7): DTGVSQNPRHKITKRGQNVTFRCDPISEHNRLYWYRQTLGQGPEFLTYFQNEAQLEKSRLLSDRFSAERPKGSFSTLEIQRTEQGDSAMYLCASSSPISQGAVMEQYFGPGTRLTVT.

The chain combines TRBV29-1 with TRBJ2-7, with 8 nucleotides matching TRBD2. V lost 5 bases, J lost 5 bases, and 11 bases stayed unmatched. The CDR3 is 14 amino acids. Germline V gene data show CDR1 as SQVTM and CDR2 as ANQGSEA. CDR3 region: CSVLGLVNRDEQYF. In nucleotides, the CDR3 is TGCAGCGTTCTGGGACTAGTAAATCGCGACGAGCAGTACTTC.

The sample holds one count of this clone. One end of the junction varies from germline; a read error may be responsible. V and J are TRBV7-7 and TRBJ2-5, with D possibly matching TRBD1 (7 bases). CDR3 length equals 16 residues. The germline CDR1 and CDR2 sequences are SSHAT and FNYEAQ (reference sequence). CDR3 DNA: TGTGCTAGCAGCGGAGGGTGGGCAGGGGGGACGGAGACCCAGTACTTC. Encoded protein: CASSGGWAGGTETQYF.

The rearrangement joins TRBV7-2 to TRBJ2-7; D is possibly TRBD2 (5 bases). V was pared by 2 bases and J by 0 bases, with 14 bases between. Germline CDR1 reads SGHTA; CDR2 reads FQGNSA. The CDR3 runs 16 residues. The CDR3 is CASSLRPGGLSYEQYF. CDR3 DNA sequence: TGTGCCAGCAGCTTAAGGCCTGGCGGACTCTCCTACGAGCAGTACTTC.

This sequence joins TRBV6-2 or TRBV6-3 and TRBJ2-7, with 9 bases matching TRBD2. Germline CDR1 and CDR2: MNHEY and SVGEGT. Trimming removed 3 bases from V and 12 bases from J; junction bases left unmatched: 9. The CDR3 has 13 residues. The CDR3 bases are TGTGCCAGCAGTTATTCGGGCGGGGGGGCCCCGTACTTC. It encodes CASSYSGGGAPYF.

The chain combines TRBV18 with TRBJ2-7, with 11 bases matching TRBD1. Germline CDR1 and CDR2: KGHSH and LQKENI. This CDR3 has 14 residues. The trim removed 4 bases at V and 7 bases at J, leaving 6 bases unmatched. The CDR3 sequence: CASSLGQGAREQYF. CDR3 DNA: TGTGCCAGCTCACTCGGACAGGGGGCTCGGGAGCAGTACTTC.

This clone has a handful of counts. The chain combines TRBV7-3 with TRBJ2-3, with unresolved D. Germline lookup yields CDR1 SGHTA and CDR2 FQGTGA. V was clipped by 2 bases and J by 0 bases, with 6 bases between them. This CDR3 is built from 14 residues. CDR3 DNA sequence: TGTGCCAGCAGCTTACTAGGTAGCACAGATACGCAGTATTTT. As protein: CASSLLGSTDTQYF.

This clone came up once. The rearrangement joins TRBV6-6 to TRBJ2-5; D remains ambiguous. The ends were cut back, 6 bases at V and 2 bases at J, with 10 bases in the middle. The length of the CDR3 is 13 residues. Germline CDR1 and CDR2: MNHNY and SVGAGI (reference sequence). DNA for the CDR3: TGTGCCAGCAGAGATCAGGTACAAGAGACCCAGTACTTC. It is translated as CASRDQVQETQYF.

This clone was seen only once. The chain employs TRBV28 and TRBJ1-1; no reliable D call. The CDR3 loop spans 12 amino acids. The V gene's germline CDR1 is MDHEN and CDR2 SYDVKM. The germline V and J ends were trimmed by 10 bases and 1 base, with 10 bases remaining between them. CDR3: CATLSPNTEAFF. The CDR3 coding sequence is TGTGCCACCCTGAGTCCGAACACTGAAGCTTTCTTT. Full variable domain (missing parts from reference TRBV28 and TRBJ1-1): DVKVTQSSRYLVKRTGEKVFLECVQDMDHENMFWYRQDPGLGLRLIYFSYDVKMKEKGDIPEGYSVSREKKERFSLILESASTNQTSMYLCATLSPNTEAFFGQGTRLTVV.

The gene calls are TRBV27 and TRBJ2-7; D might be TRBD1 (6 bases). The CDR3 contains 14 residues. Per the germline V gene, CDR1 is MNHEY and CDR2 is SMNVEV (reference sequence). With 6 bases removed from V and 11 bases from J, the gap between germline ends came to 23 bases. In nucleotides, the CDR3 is TGTGCCAGCAGCTTGGGGGCGAGGGGGTTCGGGGAGTACTTC. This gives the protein CASSLGARGFGEYF.

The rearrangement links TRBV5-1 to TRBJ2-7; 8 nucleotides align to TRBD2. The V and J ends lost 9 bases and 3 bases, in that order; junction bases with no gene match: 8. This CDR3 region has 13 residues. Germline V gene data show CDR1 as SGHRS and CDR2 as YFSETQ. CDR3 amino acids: CATRQAGVYEQYF. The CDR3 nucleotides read TGCGCCACCCGTCAAGCGGGAGTCTACGAGCAGTACTTC.

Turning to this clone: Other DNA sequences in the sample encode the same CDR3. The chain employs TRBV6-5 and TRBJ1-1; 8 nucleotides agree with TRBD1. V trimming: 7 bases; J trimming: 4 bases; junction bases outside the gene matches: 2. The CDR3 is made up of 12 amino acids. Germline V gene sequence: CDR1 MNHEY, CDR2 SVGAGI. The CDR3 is CASIQGATEAFF. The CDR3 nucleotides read TGTGCCAGCATTCAGGGGGCCACTGAAGCTTTCTTT.

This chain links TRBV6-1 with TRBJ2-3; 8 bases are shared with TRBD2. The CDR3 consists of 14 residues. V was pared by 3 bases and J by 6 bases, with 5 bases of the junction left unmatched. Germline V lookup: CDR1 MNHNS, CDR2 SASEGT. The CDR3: CASSERGAYDTQYF. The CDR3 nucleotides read TGTGCCAGCAGTGAGCGGGGGGCCTACGATACGCAGTATTTT.

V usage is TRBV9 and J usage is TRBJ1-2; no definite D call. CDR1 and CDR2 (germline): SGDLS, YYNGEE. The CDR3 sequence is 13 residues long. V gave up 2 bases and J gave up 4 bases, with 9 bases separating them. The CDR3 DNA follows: TGTGCCAGCAGCGTCCAGGCAAGCTATGGCTACACCTTC. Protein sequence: CASSVQASYGYTF.

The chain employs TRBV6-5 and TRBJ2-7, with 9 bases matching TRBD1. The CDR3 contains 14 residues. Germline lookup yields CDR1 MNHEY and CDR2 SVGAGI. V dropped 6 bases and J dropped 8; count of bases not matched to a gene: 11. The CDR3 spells CASRPGQGRSQQYF. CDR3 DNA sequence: TGTGCCAGCAGACCAGGACAGGGGCGGTCGCAGCAGTACTTC.

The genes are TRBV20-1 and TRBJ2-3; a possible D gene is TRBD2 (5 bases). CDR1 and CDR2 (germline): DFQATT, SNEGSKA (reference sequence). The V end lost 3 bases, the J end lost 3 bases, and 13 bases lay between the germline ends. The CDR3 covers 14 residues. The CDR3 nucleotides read TGCAGTGCTAGTTTGGAGGATGGGACAGATACGCAGTATTTT. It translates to CSASLEDGTDTQYF.

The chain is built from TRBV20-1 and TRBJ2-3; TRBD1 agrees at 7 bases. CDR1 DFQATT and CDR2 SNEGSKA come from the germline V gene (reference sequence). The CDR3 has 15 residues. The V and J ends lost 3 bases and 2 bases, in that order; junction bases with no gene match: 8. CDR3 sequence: CSASYGTDHTDTQYF. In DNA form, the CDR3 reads TGCAGTGCTAGTTACGGGACAGACCACACAGATACGCAGTATTTT.

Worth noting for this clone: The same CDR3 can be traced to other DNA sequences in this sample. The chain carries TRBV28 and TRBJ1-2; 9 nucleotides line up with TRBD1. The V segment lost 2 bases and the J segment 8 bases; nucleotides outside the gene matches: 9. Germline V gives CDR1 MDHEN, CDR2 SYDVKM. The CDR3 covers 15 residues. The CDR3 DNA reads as TGTGCCAGCAGTTTAGGGGGGACAGGGTGGGGGGGCTACACCTTC. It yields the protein CASSLGGTGWGGYTF.

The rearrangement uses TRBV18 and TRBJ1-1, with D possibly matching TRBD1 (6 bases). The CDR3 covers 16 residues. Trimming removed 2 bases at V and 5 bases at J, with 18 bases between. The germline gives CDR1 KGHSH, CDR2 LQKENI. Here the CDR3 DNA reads TGTGCCAGCTCACCATCCAGGGGCTCTGCAGGAACTGAAGCTTTCTTT. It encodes CASSPSRGSAGTEAFF.

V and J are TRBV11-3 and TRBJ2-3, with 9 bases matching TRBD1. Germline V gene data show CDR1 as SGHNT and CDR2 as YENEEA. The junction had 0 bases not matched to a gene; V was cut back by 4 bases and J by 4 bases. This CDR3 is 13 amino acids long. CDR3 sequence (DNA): TGTGCCAGCAGCTGGACAGGGGCAGATACGCAGTATTTT. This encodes CASSWTGADTQYF. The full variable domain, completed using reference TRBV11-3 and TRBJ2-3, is EAGVVQSPRYKIIEKKQPVAFWCNPISGHNTLYWYLQNLGQGPELLIRYENEEAVDDSQLPKDRFSAERLKGVDSTLKIQPAELGDSAVYLCASSWTGADTQYFGPGTRLTVL.

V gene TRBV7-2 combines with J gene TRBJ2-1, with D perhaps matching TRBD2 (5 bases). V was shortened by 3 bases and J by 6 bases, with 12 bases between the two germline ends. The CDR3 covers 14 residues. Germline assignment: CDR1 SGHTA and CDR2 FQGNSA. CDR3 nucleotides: TGTGCCAGCAGCTTTACTAGAAATTCCAATGAGCAGTTCTTC. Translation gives CASSFTRNSNEQFF. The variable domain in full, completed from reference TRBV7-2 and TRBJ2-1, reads GAGVSQSPSNKVTEKGKDVELRCDPISGHTALYWYRQSLGQGLEFLIYFQGNSAPDKSGLPSDRFSAERTGGSVSTLTIQRTQQEDSAVYLCASSFTRNSNEQFFGPGTRLTVL.

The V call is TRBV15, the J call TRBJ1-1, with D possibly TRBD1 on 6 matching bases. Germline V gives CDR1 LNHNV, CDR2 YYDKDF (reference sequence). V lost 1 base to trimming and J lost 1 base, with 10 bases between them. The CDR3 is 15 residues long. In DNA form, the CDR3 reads TGTGCCACCAGCAGAGCGACAGGCGGGAACACTGAAGCTTTCTTT. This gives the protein CATSRATGGNTEAFF. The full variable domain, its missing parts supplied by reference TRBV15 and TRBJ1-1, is DAMVIQNPRYQVTQFGKPVTLSCSQTLNHNVMYWYQQKSSQAPKLLFHYYDKDFNNEADTPDNFQSRRPNTSFCFLDIRSPGLGDTAMYLCATSRATGGNTEAFFGQGTRLTVV.

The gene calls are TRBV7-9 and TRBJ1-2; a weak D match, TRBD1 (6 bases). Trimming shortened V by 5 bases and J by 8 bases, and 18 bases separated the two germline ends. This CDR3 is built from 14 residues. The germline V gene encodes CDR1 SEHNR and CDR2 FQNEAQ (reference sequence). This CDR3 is CASSPRGGASGYTF. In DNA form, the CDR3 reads TGTGCCAGCAGCCCTAGGGGGGGGGCCTCAGGCTACACCTTC.

CDR3 in amino acids: CASSSTTDASSGANVLTF. CDR3 bases: TGTGCCAGTAGTTCGACGACAGATGCGAGCTCTGGGGCCAACGTCCTGACTTTC. The chain combines TRBV19 with TRBJ2-6; possibly TRBD1 for D (5 bases). This CDR3 contains 18 residues. Germline lookup yields CDR1 LNHDA and CDR2 SQIVND (reference sequence). The V and J ends lost 5 bases and 0 bases respectively, with 17 bases between them.

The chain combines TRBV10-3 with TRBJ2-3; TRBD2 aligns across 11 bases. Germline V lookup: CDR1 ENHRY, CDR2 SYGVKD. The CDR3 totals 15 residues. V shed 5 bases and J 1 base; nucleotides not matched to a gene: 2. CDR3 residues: CAISSGLAGTDTQYF. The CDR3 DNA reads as TGTGCCATCAGTTCGGGACTAGCGGGCACAGATACGCAGTATTTT.

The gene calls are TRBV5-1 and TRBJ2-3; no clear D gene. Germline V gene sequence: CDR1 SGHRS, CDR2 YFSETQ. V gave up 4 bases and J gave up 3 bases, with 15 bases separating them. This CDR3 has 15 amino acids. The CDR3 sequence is CASSPTSASTDTQYF. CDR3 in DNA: TGCGCCAGCAGCCCGACATCGGCGAGTACAGATACGCAGTATTTT.

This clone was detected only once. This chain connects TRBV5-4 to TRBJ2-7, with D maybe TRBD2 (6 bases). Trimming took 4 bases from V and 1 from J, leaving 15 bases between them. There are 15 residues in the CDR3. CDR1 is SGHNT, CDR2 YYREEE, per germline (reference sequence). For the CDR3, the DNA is TGTGCCAGCAGCCGGAGGGACGGGAGTTCCTACGAGCAGTACTTC. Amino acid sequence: CASSRRDGSSYEQYF. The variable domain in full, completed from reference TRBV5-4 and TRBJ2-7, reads ETGVTQSPTHLIKTRGQQVTLRCSSQSGHNTVSWYQQALGQGPQFIFQYYREEENGRGNFPPRFSGLQFPNYSSELNVNALELDDSALYLCASSRRDGSSYEQYFGPGTRLTVT.